This TCR beta chain originates from a study of T cell repertoires in cytomegalovirus infection. In the study overall: Carrying CMV and the relevant HLA type showed in public TCR beta signatures.

TCRdb ran MiXCR on the reads and lists one entry per CDR3 protein. The data hold 450,000 to 650,000 distinct CDR3 sequences, with around a quarter observed a single time. Study-wide results and limits: The study identified carriers of CMV plus the relevant HLA from cumulative public TCR beta family frequency. Predominance within the ex vivo response was attributable to HLA-C-restricted CMV-specific TCR beta clonotypes.

This clonotype was picked up many times. No antigen is known for it. Sequenced material: PBMCs. The TCR comes from a human donor in good health (CMV status not recorded). Some clones in this sample may be carry-over from other donors' samples.

CDR3: CASLRRDRGDYGYTF. The CDR3 nucleotides read TGTGCCAGCCTAAGGCGCGACAGGGGGGACTATGGCTACACCTTC. The V and J genes are TRBV28 and TRBJ1-2; 9 bases are shared with TRBD1. The CDR3 spans 15 residues. Germline V gene data show CDR1 as MDHEN and CDR2 as SYDVKM. V was pared by 8 bases and J by 3 bases, with 10 bases of the junction left unmatched.